A single sample gave rise to the 19 T cell receptor beta chains below, sequenced in a study of T cells in Graves' hyperthyroidism and ophthalmopathy. TCR beta CDR3 region amplification was performed from RNA transcripts. Carried out on the TCR CDR3, a first-round RT-PCR used the HTBI primer set. MiXCR, run by TCRdb on the multiplex PCR reads, gives a single entry per CDR3 protein. The sample carries roughly 740,000 distinct CDR3 sequences, 16% recorded once. The source material was blood. These receptor sequences come from a young man with Graves' hyperthyroidism.

The J gene is TRBJ2-5, the V gene TRBV3-1; perhaps TRBD2 as D (5 bases). This CDR3 is built from 13 residues. Germline V gene data show CDR1 as LGHDT and CDR2 as YNNKEL (reference sequence). Trimming cost V 5 bases and J 2 bases, with 9 bases left between them. The CDR3 loop reads CASSYREQETQYF. The CDR3, as DNA: TGTGCCAGCAGCTACCGGGAACAAGAGACCCAGTACTTC.

This clonotype showed up many times. V and J are TRBV29-1 and TRBJ2-5, with unresolved D. CDR1 and CDR2 from the germline V gene are SQVTM and ANQGSEA. The CDR3 loop spans 12 amino acids. V gave up 4 bases and J gave up 5 bases, with 11 bases separating them. The CDR3 sequence is CSVGAHRETQYF. In nucleotides, the CDR3 is TGCAGCGTTGGAGCTCACCGGGAGACCCAGTACTTC.

This clonotype showed up many times. The chain employs TRBV2 and TRBJ2-1, with 13 nucleotides matching TRBD2. The CDR3 is made up of 15 amino acids. Germline V gives CDR1 SNHLY, CDR2 FYNNEI. The V segment lost 6 bases and the J segment 5 bases; nucleotides outside the gene matches: 4. CDR3 in DNA: TGTGCCAGCAGGAGACTAGCGGGAGGCGACAATGAGCAGTTCTTC. This sequence encodes CASRRLAGGDNEQFF.

V gene TRBV9 combines with J gene TRBJ2-3; 14 bases fit TRBD2. V lost 0 bases to trimming and J lost 3 bases; unmatched junction nucleotides: 0. The CDR3 is made up of 16 amino acids. Germline values: CDR1 SGDLS, CDR2 YYNGEE. CDR3 in amino acids: CASSVGTSGRTDTQYF. The DNA of the CDR3 is TGTGCCAGCAGCGTAGGGACTAGCGGGAGGACAGATACGCAGTATTTT.

Ten or more counts support this clonotype. The chain links TRBV7-3 to TRBJ1-2, with D unresolved. V lost 1 base and J lost 8, with 2 bases in between. Germline loops: CDR1 SGHTA, CDR2 FQGTGA. This CDR3 has 10 amino acids. The CDR3 coding sequence is TGTGCCAGCAGCTTAAAGGGCTACACCTTC. It yields the protein CASSLKGYTF.

This clonotype was seen many times. V and J are TRBV12-3 or TRBV12-4 and TRBJ1-1, with TRBD1 matching over 7 bases. The CDR3 length is 15 residues. With V trimmed by 7 bases and J by 0 bases, 8 bases remained unmatched. CDR3 DNA sequence: TGTGCCAGCACCCTGGCAGGGGGAATGAACACTGAAGCTTTCTTT. Its protein is CASTLAGGMNTEAFF.

The chain recombines TRBV6-6 with TRBJ1-1, with 11 bases that match TRBD1. This CDR3 comprises 15 residues. CDR1 is MNHNY, CDR2 SVGAGI, per germline (reference sequence). V dropped 2 bases and J dropped 4; count of bases not matched to a gene: 3. Here the CDR3 DNA reads TGTGCCAGCAGTTACACCGGGACAGGGGGCACTGAAGCTTTCTTT. Amino acids: CASSYTGTGGTEAFF.

V is TRBV20-1 and J is TRBJ2-7; the match to TRBD2 covers 8 bases. The CDR3 has 19 residues. J gave up 5 bases and V 2 bases, and 23 bases lay outside the gene matches. Germline values: CDR1 DFQATT, CDR2 SNEGSKA (reference sequence). The DNA for the CDR3 is TGCAGTGCTAGATATAACCGGGCGGGGGGCCCATACGCGACCGACGAGCAGTACTTC. It is translated as CSARYNRAGGPYATDEQYF.

The chain combines TRBV18 with TRBJ1-6; perhaps TRBD1 as D (5 bases). Trimming took off 3 bases at V and 4 bases at J, with 10 bases between the two ends. Germline V CDR1 and CDR2: KGHSH, LQKENI. The CDR3 length is 15 residues. Written as DNA, the CDR3 is TGTGCCAGCTCACCCGAGGGGCTTTATAATTCACCCCTCCACTTT. The encoded protein is CASSPEGLYNSPLHF.

This chain links TRBV7-9 with TRBJ1-1, with D tentatively TRBD1 (5 bases). Germline V gene lookup returns CDR1 SEHNR and CDR2 FQNEAQ (reference sequence). With 3 bases removed from V and 14 bases from J, the gap between germline ends came to 22 bases. CDR3 size: 14 residues. CDR3 nucleotides: TGTGCCAGCAGCTTTGTACCCGCAGGGTTAGAAGTATTCTTT. Translating it yields CASSFVPAGLEVFF.

The chain links TRBV7-9 to TRBJ2-2, with 11 nucleotides matching TRBD1. The germline V gene has CDR1 SEHNR and CDR2 FQNEAQ (reference sequence). The CDR3 runs 16 residues. V was pared by 5 bases and J by 3 bases, with 5 bases of the junction left unmatched. CDR3 sequence: CASSDGTGGDTGELFF. The CDR3 DNA reads as TGTGCCAGCAGCGACGGGACAGGGGGAGACACCGGGGAGCTGTTTTTT.

This clonotype showed up just a few times. V is TRBV6-5 and J is TRBJ2-4, with no clear D. Germline assignment: CDR1 MNHEY and CDR2 SVGAGI. The V end was cut by 0 bases, the J end by 0 bases, with 6 bases between. The CDR3 runs to 15 residues. The CDR3 sequence is CASSYSMRAKNIQYF. CDR3 nucleotides: TGTGCCAGCAGTTACTCGATGAGAGCCAAAAACATTCAGTACTTC.

The table lists this clonotype with many counts. This rearrangement joins TRBV28 to TRBJ2-1; 9 bases agree with TRBD1. The germline V gene encodes CDR1 MDHEN and CDR2 SYDVKM. Unmatched junction bases numbered 8, after V lost 3 bases and J lost 8 bases. The CDR3 covers 15 residues. CDR3 residues: CASSFRDRDEDEQFF. In nucleotides, the CDR3 is TGTGCCAGCAGTTTTAGGGACAGGGACGAGGATGAGCAGTTCTTC.

The chain combines TRBV3-1 with TRBJ2-7, with a possible D match to TRBD1 (7 bases). The V end lost 3 bases, the J end lost 2 bases, and 11 bases lay between the germline ends. Per germline, CDR1 LGHDT and CDR2 YNNKEL (reference sequence). CDR3 length equals 14 residues. The CDR3 DNA sequence: TGTGCCAGCAGCCAGGGCAGGGGGGCCTACGAGCAGTACTTC. It yields the protein CASSQGRGAYEQYF.

The chain combines TRBV7-9 with TRBJ1-1; no definite D call. The V end was cut by 7 bases, the J end by 4 bases, with 19 bases between. Germline assignment: CDR1 SEHNR and CDR2 FQNEAQ (reference sequence). This CDR3 has 15 amino acids. Here the CDR3 reads CASIDPVGLITEAFF. CDR3 nucleotides: TGTGCCAGCATCGACCCCGTTGGCTTGATCACTGAAGCTTTCTTT.

This clonotype was observed at least ten times. The chain links TRBV30 to TRBJ2-3; D not resolved. Germline V CDR1 and CDR2: GTSNPN, SVGIG (reference sequence). The V gene lost 2 bases and the J gene lost 2 bases, with 11 bases spanning the gap. This CDR3 spans 14 amino acids. The CDR3 is CAWSLGGNTDTQYF. CDR3 in DNA: TGTGCCTGGAGTCTGGGTGGGAACACAGATACGCAGTATTTT.

This clonotype came up many times. This chain joins TRBV3-1 and TRBJ2-1; D uncertain. This CDR3 spans 15 amino acids. The germline V and J ends were trimmed by 0 bases and 0 bases, with 6 bases remaining between them. Germline-derived CDR1 and CDR2 are LGHDT and YNNKEL (reference sequence). The CDR3 nucleotides read TGTGCCAGCAGCCAAGACGCAAGCTCCTACAATGAGCAGTTCTTC. It is translated as CASSQDASSYNEQFF.

On this clonotype itself: Germline is not matched at one junction end, which may reflect a read error. The chain joins TRBV29-1 to TRBJ2-7; D is unclear. Germline CDR1 SQVTM, CDR2 ANQGSEA. The CDR3 spans 12 residues. The CDR3 loop is CSVARPSNEQYF. The CDR3 region has the DNA TGCAGCGTTGCTCGACCCTCCAACGAGCAGTACTTC.

There are a few counts of this clonotype. Here the CDR3 reads CAYRDQGYEQYF. The CDR3 nucleotides are TGTGCCTATCGGGACCAGGGCTACGAGCAGTACTTC. The chain links TRBV2 to TRBJ2-7, with D perhaps TRBD1 or TRBD2 (5 bases each). The CDR3 loop spans 12 amino acids. The ends were cut back, 11 bases at V and 3 bases at J, with 14 bases in the middle. Germline V gives CDR1 SNHLY, CDR2 FYNNEI.